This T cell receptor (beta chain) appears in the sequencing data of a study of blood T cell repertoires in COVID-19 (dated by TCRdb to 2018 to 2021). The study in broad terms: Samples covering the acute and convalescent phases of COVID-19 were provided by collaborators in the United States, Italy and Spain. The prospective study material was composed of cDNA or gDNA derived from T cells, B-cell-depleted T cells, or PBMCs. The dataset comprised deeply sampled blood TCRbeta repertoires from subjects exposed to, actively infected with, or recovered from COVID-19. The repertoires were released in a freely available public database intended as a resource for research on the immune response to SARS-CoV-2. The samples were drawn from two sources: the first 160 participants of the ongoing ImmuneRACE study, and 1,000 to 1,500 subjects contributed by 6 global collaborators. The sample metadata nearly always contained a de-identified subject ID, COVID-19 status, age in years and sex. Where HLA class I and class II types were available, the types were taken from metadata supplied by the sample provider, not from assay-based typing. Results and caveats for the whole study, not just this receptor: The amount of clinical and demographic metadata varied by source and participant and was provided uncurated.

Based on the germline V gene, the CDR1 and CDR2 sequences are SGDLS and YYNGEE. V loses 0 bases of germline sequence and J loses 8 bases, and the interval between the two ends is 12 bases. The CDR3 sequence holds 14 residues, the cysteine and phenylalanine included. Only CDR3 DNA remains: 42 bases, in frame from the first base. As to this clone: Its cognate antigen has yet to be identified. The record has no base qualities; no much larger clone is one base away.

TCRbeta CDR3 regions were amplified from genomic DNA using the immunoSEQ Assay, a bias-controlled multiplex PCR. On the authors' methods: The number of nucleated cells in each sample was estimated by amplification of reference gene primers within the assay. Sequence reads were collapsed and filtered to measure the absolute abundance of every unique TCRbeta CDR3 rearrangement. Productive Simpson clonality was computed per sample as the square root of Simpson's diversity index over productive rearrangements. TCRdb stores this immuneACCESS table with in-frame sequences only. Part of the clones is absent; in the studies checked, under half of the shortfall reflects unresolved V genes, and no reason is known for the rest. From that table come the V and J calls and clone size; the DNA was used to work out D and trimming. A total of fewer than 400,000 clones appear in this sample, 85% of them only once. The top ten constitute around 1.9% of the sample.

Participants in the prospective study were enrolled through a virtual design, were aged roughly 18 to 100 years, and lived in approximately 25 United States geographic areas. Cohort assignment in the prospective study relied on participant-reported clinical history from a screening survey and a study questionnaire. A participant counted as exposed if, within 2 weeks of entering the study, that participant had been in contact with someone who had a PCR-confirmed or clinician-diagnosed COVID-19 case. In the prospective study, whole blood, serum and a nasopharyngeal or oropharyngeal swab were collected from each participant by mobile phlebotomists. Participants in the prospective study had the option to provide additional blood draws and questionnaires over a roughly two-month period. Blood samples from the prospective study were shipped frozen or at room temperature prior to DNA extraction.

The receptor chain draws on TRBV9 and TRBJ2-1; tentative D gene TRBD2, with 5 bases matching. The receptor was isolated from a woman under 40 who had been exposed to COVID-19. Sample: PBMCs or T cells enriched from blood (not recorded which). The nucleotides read TGTGCCAGCAGCGTAGTGCCGGGAAACGATGAGCAGTTCTTC. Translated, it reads CASSVVPGNDEQFF.